This T cell receptor (beta chain) is from a study of regulatory T cells in long-lasting Graves disease. Overall study findings and caveats: No thyroid tissue was studied; the work used peripheral blood only.

The CDR3 runs to 15 residues. Germline CDR1 and CDR2: LNHDA and SQIVND (reference sequence). Trimming cost V 3 bases and J 2 bases, with 13 bases left between them. Time point defined: newly diagnosed GD, antithyroid drugs for less than 3 months. Scientists built the TCR library using RNA that was extracted from PBMCs. Construction of TCR beta libraries relied on iRepertoire HTBI primers and on Arm-PCR targeting CDR3 regions. Original processing methods: The study identified 60 to 65 TRBV and about 14 TRBJ segments across samples. TCRdb independently ran MiXCR on the multiplex PCR reads; one entry per CDR3 protein. TCRdb's processing, not the study's, gives the V and J calls here. This table has over 400,000 distinct CDR3 sequences, 12% to 15% appearing once. On this clonotype: Its matching antigen is unknown.

These data also featured in a second study, about T cells in Graves' hyperthyroidism and ophthalmopathy. That publication notes: Pregnant or lactating patients were excluded, as were those with uncontrolled infection or other autoimmune disease.

The chain recombines TRBV19 with TRBJ2-5; D may be TRBD2 (6 bases). The sequenced sample was peripheral blood mononuclear cells (PBMCs), obtained at new diagnosis, from a patient treated with antithyroid drugs. The sequence was collected from a woman in her fifties or sixties with Graves disease. CDR3 in DNA: TGTGCCAGTAGTATCGGTGGAAGCGGGCAAGAGACCCAGTACTTC. Translation: CASSIGGSGQETQYF.